The source of this T cell receptor (beta chain) is a study of control samples from healthy donors and cancer patients. This CDR3 contains 16 residues. Assay: immunoSEQ multiplex PCR; the TCRdb copy retains only in-frame clones and omits some. The data hold 98,000 or so clones, with around three quarters observed a single time. The specimen sequenced was blood. This clonotype was obtained from a woman between 25 and 40 years old in good health. V usage is TRBV12-2 and J usage is TRBJ1-5; the DNA was not used to check the table's D call, TRBD1. TRBV12-2 is a pseudogene. The CDR3 bases are TGTGCAAGTCGCTTGGAGAACAGGGGCTTGTGGCAGCCCCAGCATTTT. This sequence encodes CASRLENRGLWQPQHF.